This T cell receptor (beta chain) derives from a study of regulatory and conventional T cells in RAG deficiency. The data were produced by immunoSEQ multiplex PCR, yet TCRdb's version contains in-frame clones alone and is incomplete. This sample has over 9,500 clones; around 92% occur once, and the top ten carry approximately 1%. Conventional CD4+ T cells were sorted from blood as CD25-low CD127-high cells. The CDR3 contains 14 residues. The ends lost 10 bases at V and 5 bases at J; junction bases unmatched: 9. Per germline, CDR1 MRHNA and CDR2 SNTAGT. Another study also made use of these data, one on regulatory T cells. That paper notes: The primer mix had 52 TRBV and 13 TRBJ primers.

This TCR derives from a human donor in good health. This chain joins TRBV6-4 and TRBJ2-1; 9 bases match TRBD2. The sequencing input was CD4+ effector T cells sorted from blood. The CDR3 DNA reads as TGTGCCACCTCTAGCGGGATTCTAAACAATGAGCAGTTCTTC. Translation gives CATSSGILNNEQFF.